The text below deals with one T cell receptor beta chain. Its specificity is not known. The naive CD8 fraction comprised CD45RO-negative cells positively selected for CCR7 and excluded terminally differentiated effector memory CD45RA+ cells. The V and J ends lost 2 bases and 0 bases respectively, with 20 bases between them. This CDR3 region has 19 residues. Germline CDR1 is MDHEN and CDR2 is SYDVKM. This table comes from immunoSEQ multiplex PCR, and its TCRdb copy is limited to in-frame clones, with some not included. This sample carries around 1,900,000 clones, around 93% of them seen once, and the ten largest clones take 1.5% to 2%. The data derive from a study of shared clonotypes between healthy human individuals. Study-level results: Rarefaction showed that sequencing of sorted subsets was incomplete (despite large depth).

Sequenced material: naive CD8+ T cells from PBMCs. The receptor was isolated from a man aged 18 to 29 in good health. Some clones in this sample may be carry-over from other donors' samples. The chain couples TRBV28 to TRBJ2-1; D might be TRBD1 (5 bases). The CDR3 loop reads CASSLGSGFRLSSYNEQFF. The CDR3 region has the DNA TGTGCCAGCAGTTTAGGTTCAGGGTTCCGCCTCAGCTCCTACAATGAGCAGTTCTTC.